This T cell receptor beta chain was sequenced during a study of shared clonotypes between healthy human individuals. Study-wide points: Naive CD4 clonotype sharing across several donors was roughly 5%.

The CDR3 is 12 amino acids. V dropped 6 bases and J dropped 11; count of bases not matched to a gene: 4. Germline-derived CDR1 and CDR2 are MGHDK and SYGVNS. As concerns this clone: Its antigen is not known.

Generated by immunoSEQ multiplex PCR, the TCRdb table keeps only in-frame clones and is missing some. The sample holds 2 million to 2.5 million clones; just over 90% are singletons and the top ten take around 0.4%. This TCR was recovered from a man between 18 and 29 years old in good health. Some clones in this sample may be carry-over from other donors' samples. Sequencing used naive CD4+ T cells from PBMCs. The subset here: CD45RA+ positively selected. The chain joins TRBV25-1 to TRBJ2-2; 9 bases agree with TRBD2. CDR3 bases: TGTGCCAGCAGCTACGGGACTAGCGAGCTGTTTTTT. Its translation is CASSYGTSELFF.